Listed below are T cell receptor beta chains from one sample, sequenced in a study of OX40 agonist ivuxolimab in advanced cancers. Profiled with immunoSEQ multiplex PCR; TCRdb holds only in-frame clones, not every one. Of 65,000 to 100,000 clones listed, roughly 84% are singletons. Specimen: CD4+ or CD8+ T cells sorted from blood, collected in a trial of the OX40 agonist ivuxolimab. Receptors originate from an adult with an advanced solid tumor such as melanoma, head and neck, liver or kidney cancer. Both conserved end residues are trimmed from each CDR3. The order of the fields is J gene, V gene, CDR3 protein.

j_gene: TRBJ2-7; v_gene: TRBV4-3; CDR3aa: ASSQERGSYMPQY
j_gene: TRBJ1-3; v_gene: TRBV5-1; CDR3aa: ASSLDPGGNTIY
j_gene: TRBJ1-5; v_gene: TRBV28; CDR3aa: ASSFQGNPNQPQH
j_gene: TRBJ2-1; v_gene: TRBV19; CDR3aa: ASSIGVGLAANEQF
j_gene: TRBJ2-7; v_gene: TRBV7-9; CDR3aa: ASSLVRGDGEQY
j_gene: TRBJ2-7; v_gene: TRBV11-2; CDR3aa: ASSPRWDYYEQY
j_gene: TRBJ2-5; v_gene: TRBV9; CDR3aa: ASTLGVTGGQETQY
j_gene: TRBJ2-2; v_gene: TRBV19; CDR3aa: ASSIGIGPPGELF
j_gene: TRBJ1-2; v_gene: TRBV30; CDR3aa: AWGGSYYGYT
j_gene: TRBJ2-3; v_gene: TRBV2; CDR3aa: ASGASYTSTDTQY
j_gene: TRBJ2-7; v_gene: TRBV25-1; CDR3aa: ASSGGSVGLRGYEQY
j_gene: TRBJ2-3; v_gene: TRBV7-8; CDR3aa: ASSLVGGGSGRTQY
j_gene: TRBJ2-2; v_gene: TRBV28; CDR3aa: ASSQAGDTGELF
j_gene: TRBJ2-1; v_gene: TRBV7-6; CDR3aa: ASSLTGTSGYNEQF
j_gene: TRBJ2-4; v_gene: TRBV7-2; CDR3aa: ASSLAAGQNIQY
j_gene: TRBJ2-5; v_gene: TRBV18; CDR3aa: ASSPDLLQEGNQY
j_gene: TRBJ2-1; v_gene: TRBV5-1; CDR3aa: ASSLVASGDIGEQF
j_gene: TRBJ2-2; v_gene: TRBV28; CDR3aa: ASAVSGELF
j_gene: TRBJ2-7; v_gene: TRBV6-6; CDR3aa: ATERGREQY
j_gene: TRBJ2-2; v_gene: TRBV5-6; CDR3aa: ASSLVTSGITGELF
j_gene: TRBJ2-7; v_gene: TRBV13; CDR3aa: ASSLGHVNTETYEQY